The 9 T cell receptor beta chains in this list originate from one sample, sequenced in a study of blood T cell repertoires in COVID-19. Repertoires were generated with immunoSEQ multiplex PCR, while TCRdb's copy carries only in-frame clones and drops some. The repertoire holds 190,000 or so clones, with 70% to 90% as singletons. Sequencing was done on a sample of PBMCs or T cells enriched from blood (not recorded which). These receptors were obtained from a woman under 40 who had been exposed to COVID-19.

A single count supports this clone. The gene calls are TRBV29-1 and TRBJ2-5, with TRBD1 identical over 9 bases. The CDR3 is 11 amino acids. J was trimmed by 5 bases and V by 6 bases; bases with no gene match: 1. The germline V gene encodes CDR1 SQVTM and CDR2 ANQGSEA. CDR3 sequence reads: CSVGTGETQYF. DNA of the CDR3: TGCAGCGTGGGGACAGGGGAGACCCAGTACTTC.

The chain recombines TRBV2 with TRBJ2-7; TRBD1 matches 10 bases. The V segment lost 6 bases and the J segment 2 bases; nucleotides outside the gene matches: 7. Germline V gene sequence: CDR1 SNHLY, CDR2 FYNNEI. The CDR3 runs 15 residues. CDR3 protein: CASSQGQGFPYEQYF. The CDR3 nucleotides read TGTGCCAGCAGCCAGGGACAGGGGTTCCCCTACGAGCAGTACTTC.

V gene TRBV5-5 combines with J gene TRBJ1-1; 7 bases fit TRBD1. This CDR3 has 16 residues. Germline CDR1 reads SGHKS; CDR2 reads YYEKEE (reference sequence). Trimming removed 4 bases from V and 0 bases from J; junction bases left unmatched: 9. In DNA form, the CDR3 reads TGTGCCAGCAGCCCGCCAGGGGGAATTGTGAACACTGAAGCTTTCTTT. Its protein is CASSPPGGIVNTEAFF.

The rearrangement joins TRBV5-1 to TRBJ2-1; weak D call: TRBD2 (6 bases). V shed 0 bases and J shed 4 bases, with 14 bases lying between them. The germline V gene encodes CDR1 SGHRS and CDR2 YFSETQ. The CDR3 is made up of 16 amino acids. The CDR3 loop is CASSLGGGGSYNEQFF. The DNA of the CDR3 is TGCGCCAGCAGCTTGGGTGGTGGAGGGTCGTACAATGAGCAGTTCTTC.

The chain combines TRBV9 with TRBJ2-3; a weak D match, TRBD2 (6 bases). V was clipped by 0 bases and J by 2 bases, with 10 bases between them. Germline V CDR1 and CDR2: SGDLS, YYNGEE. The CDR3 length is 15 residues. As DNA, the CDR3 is TGTGCCAGCAGCGTAGGGGGGGTAGTCACAGATACGCAGTATTTT. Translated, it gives CASSVGGVVTDTQYF.

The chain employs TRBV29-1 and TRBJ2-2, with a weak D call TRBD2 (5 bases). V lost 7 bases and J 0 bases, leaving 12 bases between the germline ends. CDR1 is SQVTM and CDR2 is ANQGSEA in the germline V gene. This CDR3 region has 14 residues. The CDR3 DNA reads TGCAGCGCGAAGAGACTAACGAACACCGGGGAGCTGTTTTTT. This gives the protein CSAKRLTNTGELFF.

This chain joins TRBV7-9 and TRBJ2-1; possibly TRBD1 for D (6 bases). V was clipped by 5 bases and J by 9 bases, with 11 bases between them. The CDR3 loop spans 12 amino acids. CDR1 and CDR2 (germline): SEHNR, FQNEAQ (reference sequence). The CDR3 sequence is CASSAQGPEQFF. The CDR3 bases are TGTGCCAGCAGCGCGCAGGGGCCTGAGCAGTTCTTC.

CDR3 sequence (DNA): TGTGCCATCAGGAGGGACAGCTCGAACACTGAAGCTTTCTTT. Translating it yields CAIRRDSSNTEAFF. The chain uses TRBV10-3 and TRBJ1-1; 7 bases match TRBD1. In germline, CDR1 is ENHRY, CDR2 SYGVKD. After removal of 6 bases from V and 1 base from J, the junction contained 5 bases not matched to a gene. The CDR3 extends over 14 amino acids.

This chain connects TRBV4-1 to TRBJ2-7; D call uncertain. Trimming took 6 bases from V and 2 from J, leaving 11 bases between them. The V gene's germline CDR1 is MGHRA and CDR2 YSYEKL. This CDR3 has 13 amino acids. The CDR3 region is CASSYQDTYEQYF. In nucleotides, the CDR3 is TGCGCCAGCAGTTACCAGGATACCTACGAGCAGTACTTC.